This T cell receptor beta chain is from a study of shared clonotypes between healthy human individuals. Repertoires were generated with immunoSEQ multiplex PCR, while TCRdb's copy carries only in-frame clones and drops some. The sample holds millions of clones, roughly 91% seen once. The CDR3 length is 17 residues. Trimming stripped 5 bases from V and 1 base from J, with 15 bases between. The germline V gene has CDR1 ENHRY and CDR2 SYGVKD. It was CD45RO-negative cells, positively selected for CCR7, that made up naive CD8 cells, with terminally differentiated effector memory CD45RA+ cells excluded. Sequenced input: naive CD8+ T cells from PBMCs. The chain combines TRBV10-3 with TRBJ2-6; no clear D gene. The TCR comes from a man between 18 and 29 years old in good health. Some clones in this sample may be carry-over from other donors' samples. The CDR3 sequence is CAISNNPGSSGANVLTF. CDR3 sequence (DNA): TGTGCCATCAGTAACAACCCTGGGTCTTCTGGGGCCAACGTCCTGACTTTC.